The clone carrying this TCR beta chain was counted a few times. Mismatch with germline at one junction end may stem from a read error. CDR3 length: 16 residues. CDR1 is SSHAT, CDR2 FNYEAQ, per germline (reference sequence). These data are taken from a study of blood T cell repertoires in COVID-19. TCRdb keeps only in-frame clones here, not all; method: immunoSEQ multiplex PCR. Of about 400,000 clones in the sample, approximately 84% were seen once. Recovered status applied to Cohort 3 donors who had two consecutive negative PCRs. It also applied to those with clearance or with symptom resolution. The sequencing sample was made of PBMCs or T cells enriched from blood (not recorded which). This sequence joins TRBV7-7 and TRBJ2-2, with D perhaps TRBD2 (5 bases). The TCR comes from a woman between 25 and 40 years old who had recovered from COVID-19. Here the CDR3 DNA reads TGTGCTAGCAGCTTAGTCCTAGCCACGAACACCGGGGAGCTGTTTTTT. Translated: CASSLVLATNTGELFF. Full variable domain (remainder filled in from reference TRBV7-7 and TRBJ2-2): GAGVSQSPRYKVTKRGQDVTLRCDPISSHATLYWYQQALGQGPEFLTYFNYEAQPDKSGLPSDRFSAERPEGSISTLTIQRTEQRDSAMYRCASSLVLATNTGELFFGEGSRLTVL.